Included here is one TCR beta chain sequence, with context. This sample was included in a study of blood T cell repertoires in COVID-19. Study-level background: T cells, B-cell-depleted T cells, or PBMCs provided the cDNA or gDNA that served as material.

Authors' methods: Estimation of nucleated cell counts was performed using reference gene primer amplification. The protocol was immunoSEQ multiplex PCR, while the TCRdb copy is restricted to in-frame clones and leaves out a portion. The DNA gave D and trimming, while V, J and clone size come from that table. The top ten hold roughly 2.5% of the sample, which has roughly 72,000 clones, 90% seen once. The V gene end was trimmed by 4 bases and the J gene end by 3 bases; junction bases not matched to a gene: 5. The germline gives CDR1 SGHRS, CDR2 YFSETQ. CDR3 size: 16 residues. Sequenced input: peripheral blood. The TCR originated in a human donor in a cohort sampled during active COVID-19. The rearrangement links TRBV5-1 to TRBJ2-3; 13 nucleotides agree with TRBD2. The CDR3 nucleotides read TGCGCCAGCAGCGCACTAGCGGGGGGGCCAACAGATACGCAGTATTTT. Translation: CASSALAGGPTDTQYF.